Below are 10 T cell receptor beta chains sequenced from a single sample in a study of regulatory T cells in long-lasting Graves disease. Sequencing libraries for TCR beta were prepared with iRepertoire HTBI primers and Arm-PCR of CDR3 regions. TCRdb re-analysed the multiplex PCR reads in MiXCR, keeping a single row per CDR3 protein. The sample records 420,000 or so distinct CDR3 sequences, roughly a quarter being singletons. As to time point: persistent/refractory GD, antithyroid drugs over 5 years with positive TRAb. The authors made the TCR library using RNA they extracted from PBMCs. The sample was peripheral blood mononuclear cells (PBMCs), taken when the disease was refractory, from a patient treated with antithyroid drugs. The receptors were gathered from a female donor with Graves disease.

A remark on this clonotype: Since no conserved phenylalanine or tryptophan closes the CDR3, a read error is the likely cause. The gene calls are TRBV9 and TRBJ1-2; D gene ambiguous. Trimming left V 3 bases short and J 4 bases short, with 4 bases between. The CDR3 length is 11 residues. Germline CDR1 SGDLS, CDR2 YYNGEE. Here the CDR3 reads CASSGIYGYTV. Here the CDR3 DNA reads TGTGCCAGCAGCGGGATCTATGGCTACACCGTC.

The V and J genes are TRBV27 and TRBJ2-7; D unclear. Germline V lookup: CDR1 MNHEY, CDR2 SMNVEV (reference sequence). This CDR3 is built from 14 residues. V lost 4 bases and J lost 4, with 14 bases in between. The CDR3: CASSSRYPPYEQYF. The CDR3 DNA is TGTGCCAGCAGTTCCCGCTACCCCCCTTACGAGCAGTACTTC.

V gene TRBV20-1 combines with J gene TRBJ2-2; maybe TRBD2 (6 bases). V shed 0 bases and J shed 4 bases, with 15 bases lying between them. CDR1 and CDR2 from the germline V gene are DFQATT and SNEGSKA (reference sequence). The CDR3 is 16 residues long. This CDR3 is CSAREHSGKITGELFF. CDR3 in DNA: TGCAGTGCTAGAGAACATAGCGGAAAAATCACCGGGGAGCTGTTTTTT.

This clonotype was counted between two and nine times. V is TRBV7-2 and J is TRBJ2-7, with 7 nucleotides matching TRBD1. Germline V gene sequence: CDR1 SGHTA, CDR2 FQGNSA. The length of the CDR3 is 14 residues. With 5 bases clipped from V and 9 bases from J, the junction kept 13 bases outside the gene matches. CDR3 in DNA: TGTGCCAGCAGCCCAGCTGTAGGGGGCTATGGGCAGTACTTC. Its protein is CASSPAVGGYGQYF.

This rearrangement joins TRBV15 to TRBJ2-2, with D tentatively TRBD2 (6 bases). CDR3 length: 14 residues. CDR1 and CDR2 from the germline V gene are LNHNV and YYDKDF (reference sequence). The V and J ends lost 5 bases and 3 bases respectively, with 10 bases between them. CDR3 protein: CATSLSGHTGELFF. As DNA, the CDR3 is TGTGCCACCAGCCTTAGCGGCCACACCGGGGAGCTGTTTTTT.

This clonotype was recorded at least ten times. The rearrangement joins TRBV10-3 to TRBJ1-4, with TRBD1 matching over 8 bases. This CDR3 contains 15 residues. V trimming: 4 bases; J trimming: 8 bases; junction bases outside the gene matches: 9. Per germline, CDR1 ENHRY and CDR2 SYGVKD. CDR3 amino acids: CAISARQGQDEKLFF. Written as DNA, the CDR3 is TGTGCCATCAGTGCTAGACAGGGGCAGGACGAAAAACTGTTTTTT.

This clonotype showed up many times. The gene calls are TRBV6-1 and TRBJ1-2; D not resolved. V was trimmed by 7 bases and J by 7 bases, leaving 13 bases between them. This CDR3 has 12 amino acids. Looked up from germline, CDR1 is MNHNS and CDR2 is SASEGT. CDR3 protein: CASTDNTSGYTF. CDR3 sequence (DNA): TGTGCCAGCACCGATAACACTAGTGGCTACACCTTC.

The V call is TRBV15, the J call TRBJ2-7; 9 bases fit TRBD2. There are 14 residues in the CDR3. Germline V gene data show CDR1 as LNHNV and CDR2 as YYDKDF (reference sequence). With 6 bases clipped from V and 2 bases from J, the junction kept 5 bases outside the gene matches. In DNA, the CDR3 is TGTGCCACCAGGGCTAGCGGGGATGCCTACGAGCAGTACTTC. Protein product: CATRASGDAYEQYF.

J is TRBJ2-7 and V is TRBV19; 9 nucleotides line up with TRBD1. Germline V gene sequence: CDR1 LNHDA, CDR2 SQIVND (reference sequence). The CDR3 is 15 residues long. The V gene end was trimmed by 7 bases and the J gene end by 0 bases; junction bases not matched to a gene: 7. The CDR3 DNA follows: TGTGCCAGTACCCTCGGACAGGGGTTCTCCTACGAGCAGTACTTC. Its translation: CASTLGQGFSYEQYF. Using reference TRBV19 and TRBJ2-7 for the parts outside the CDR3, the full variable domain is DGGITQSPKYLFRKEGQNVTLSCEQNLNHDAMYWYRQDPGQGLRLIYYSQIVNDFQKGDIAEGYSVSREKKESFPLTVTSAQKNPTAFYLCASTLGQGFSYEQYFGPGTRLTVT.

This clonotype has ten or more counts. The rearrangement links TRBV6-1 to TRBJ2-5; TRBD1 matches at 8 bases. The CDR3 spans 13 residues. CDR1 MNHNS and CDR2 SASEGT come from the germline V gene. V gave up 5 bases and J gave up 2 bases; unmatched junction bases: 1. The CDR3 DNA reads as TGTGCCAGCAGTCGACAGGGGCAAGAGACCCAGTACTTC. Its protein product is CASSRQGQETQYF.